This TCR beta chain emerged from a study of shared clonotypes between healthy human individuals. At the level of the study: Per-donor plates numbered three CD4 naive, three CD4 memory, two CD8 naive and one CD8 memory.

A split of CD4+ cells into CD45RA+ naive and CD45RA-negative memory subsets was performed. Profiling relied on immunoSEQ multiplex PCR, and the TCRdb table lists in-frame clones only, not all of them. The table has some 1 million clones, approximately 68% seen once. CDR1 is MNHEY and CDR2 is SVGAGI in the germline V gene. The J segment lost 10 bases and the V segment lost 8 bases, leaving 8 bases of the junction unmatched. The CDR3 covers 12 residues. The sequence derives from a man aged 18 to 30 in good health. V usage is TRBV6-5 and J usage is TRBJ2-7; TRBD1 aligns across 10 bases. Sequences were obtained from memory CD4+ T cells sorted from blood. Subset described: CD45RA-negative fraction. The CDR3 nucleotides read TGTGCCAGCGGGGACAGGGGAATATTACAGTACTTC. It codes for CASGDRGILQYF.